This T cell receptor (beta chain) derives from a study of blood T cells in healthy people across ages. Sample-barcoded 5' priming and a J-beta primer mix drove a second PCR of roughly 7 to 11 cycles. A tag from a template-switch adaptor with 12 random nucleotides marked each cDNA molecule. Per sample, CDR3-containing paired-end reads numbered at least 2.5 million. TCRdb called the 5' RACE reads again in MiXCR, with one record for every CDR3 protein. The sample holds roughly 700,000 distinct CDR3 sequences, 32% seen once. This CDR3 is 16 amino acids long. Germline CDR1 and CDR2: SGHRS and YFSETQ. As regards this clonotype: The germline gene is not matched at one end of the junction; a read error may be the cause.

This TCR was sampled from a woman aged 80 or over in good health. The sequenced sample consisted of blood. The chain carries TRBV5-1 and TRBJ2-2, with TRBD1 matching 9 bases. DNA of the CDR3: TGCGCCAGCAGCTCGGGACAGGGTGCGAACATCGGGGAGCTGTTTTTT. Encoded protein: CASSSGQGANIGELFF.